One sample yielded the 19 T cell receptor beta chains listed below, sequenced in a study of cytomegalovirus exposure and HLA in healthy donors. 13 Jbeta primers and 60 Vbeta primers were used for the PCR. TCRdb's table, derived via immunoSEQ multiplex PCR, lists solely in-frame clones and lacks some. The table includes approximately 150,000 clones, 68% detected once. The sample taken for sequencing was PBMCs. The origin of the receptors is a middle-aged woman in good health and CMV-seropositive.

This rearrangement joins TRBV28 to TRBJ1-5, with TRBD1 identical over 7 bases. CDR1 and CDR2 from the germline V gene are MDHEN and SYDVKM. V shed 4 bases, J shed 6 bases, and the junction held 6 bases outside the gene matches. The CDR3 consists of 14 residues. The CDR3 DNA reads TGTGCCAGCAGTTCCGGACAGGACACTCAGCCCCAGCATTTT. Translated, it gives CASSSGQDTQPQHF.

This chain links TRBV7-2 with TRBJ2-1; TRBD2 matches at 11 bases. CDR3 length equals 15 residues. Germline V lookup: CDR1 SGHTA, CDR2 FQGNSA. The V and J ends lost 6 bases and 7 bases, in that order; junction bases with no gene match: 8. Written as DNA, the CDR3 is TGTGCCAGCAGGGCGGACATAGCGGGGGGGAATGAGCAGTTCTTC. Its protein product is CASRADIAGGNEQFF.

The V gene is TRBV28, the J gene TRBJ2-7; TRBD2 matches 8 bases. This CDR3 is 13 amino acids long. Per the germline V gene, CDR1 is MDHEN and CDR2 is SYDVKM. V shed 7 bases, J shed 1 base, and the junction held 3 bases outside the gene matches. CDR3 loop: CASKIAGSYEQYF. CDR3 DNA: TGTGCCAGCAAGATAGCGGGATCCTACGAGCAGTACTTC.

The chain has TRBV7-2 and TRBJ2-5; D is perhaps TRBD2 (6 bases). Germline V CDR1 and CDR2: SGHTA, FQGNSA. V lost 0 bases, J lost 5 bases, and 13 bases lay in between. The CDR3 has 15 amino acids. DNA for the CDR3: TGTGCCAGCAGCTTAGCGCTTGGGGACTGGGAGACCCAGTACTTC. As protein: CASSLALGDWETQYF.

The CDR3 nucleotides read TGCGCCAGCAGCCAAGGTTTGGGGCCGAATTCACCCCTCCACTTT. It yields the protein CASSQGLGPNSPLHF. The rearrangement links TRBV4-1 to TRBJ1-6; D possibly corresponds to TRBD1 (5 bases). This CDR3 has 15 residues. Germline V gene data show CDR1 as MGHRA and CDR2 as YSYEKL. V lost 1 base and J 7 bases, leaving 11 bases between the germline ends.

The chain employs TRBV7-2 and TRBJ1-5; D may be TRBD1 (6 bases). Germline V CDR1 and CDR2: SGHTA, FQGNSA. Trimming left V 5 bases short and J 6 bases short, with 14 bases between. The CDR3 extends over 14 amino acids. The CDR3 DNA sequence: TGTGCCAGCAGCCTATACAGGGCGGGTCAGCCCCAGCATTTT. This encodes CASSLYRAGQPQHF.

The chain recombines TRBV7-9 with TRBJ2-7; tentative D call: TRBD2 (6 bases). The length of the CDR3 is 17 residues. V lost 4 bases and J 4 bases, leaving 23 bases between the germline ends. From germline, CDR1 is SEHNR and CDR2 FQNEAQ (reference sequence). CDR3 DNA sequence: TGTGCCAGCAGCTCCCTACTAACTAGCCCGACCGGGTACGAGCAGTACTTC. It yields the protein CASSSLLTSPTGYEQYF.

V is TRBV2 and J is TRBJ2-5; TRBD2 matches 7 bases. Germline CDR1 and CDR2: SNHLY and FYNNEI. The ends lost 8 bases at V and 0 bases at J; junction bases unmatched: 6. This CDR3 comprises 14 residues. The CDR3: CASRLAMYQETQYF. DNA for the CDR3: TGTGCCAGCCGACTAGCCATGTACCAAGAGACCCAGTACTTC.

The sample holds a few counts of this clone. The CDR3 DNA follows: TGCGCCAGCAGCCAAGATCGAGGTGAAGACGGCTACACCTTC. Encoded protein: CASSQDRGEDGYTF. The chain links TRBV4-3 to TRBJ1-2, with no clear D. Germline CDR1 and CDR2: LGHNA and YSLEER. The V end lost 0 bases, the J end lost 8 bases, and 13 bases lay between the germline ends. The CDR3 runs 14 residues.

The rearrangement joins TRBV7-9 to TRBJ2-3; no reliable D call. The CDR3 totals 12 residues. V was cut by 5 bases and J by 6 bases, with 9 bases left in between. Germline CDR1 SEHNR, CDR2 FQNEAQ (reference sequence). CDR3 coding DNA: TGTGCCAGCAGCCTACGCGCGGATACGCAGTATTTT. This codes for CASSLRADTQYF.

J is TRBJ2-1 and V is TRBV12-5; 10 bases agree with TRBD2. V gave up 7 bases and J gave up 1 base; unmatched junction bases: 4. This CDR3 has 15 amino acids. Per the germline V gene, CDR1 is LGHNT and CDR2 is FRNRAP. For the CDR3, the DNA is TGTGCTAGTGCCGCGACTAGCGGGTCCTACAATGAGCAGTTCTTC. Translating gives CASAATSGSYNEQFF.

Comment on this clone: Other DNA sequences of this sample code for an identical CDR3. The chain is built from TRBV7-9 and TRBJ2-7; D gene unclear. Germline CDR1 reads SEHNR; CDR2 reads FQNEAQ (reference sequence). The V and J ends lost 5 bases and 2 bases respectively, with 7 bases between them. The CDR3 sequence is 12 residues long. For the CDR3, the DNA is TGTGCCAGCAGCCCCGGTGCCTACGAGCAGTACTTC. This encodes CASSPGAYEQYF.

The chain couples TRBV6-5 to TRBJ1-3, with D possibly being TRBD1 (5 bases). Trimming pared 0 bases from V and 4 bases from J, leaving 10 bases between. The V gene's germline CDR1 is MNHEY and CDR2 SVGAGI. The CDR3 extends over 15 amino acids. The CDR3 sequence is CASSYSGGTGNTIYF. The CDR3 coding sequence is TGTGCCAGCAGTTACTCGGGGGGTACGGGAAACACCATATATTTT.

The chain has TRBV5-6 and TRBJ1-2, with 7 bases lining up with TRBD1. This CDR3 is 12 amino acids long. V lost 4 bases, J lost 10 bases, and 7 bases stayed unmatched. Germline V gives CDR1 SGHDT, CDR2 YYEEEE. CDR3 nucleotides: TGTGCCAGCAGCCGCAGACAGGGTTTCTACACCTTC. Translating gives CASSRRQGFYTF. The full variable domain, completed using reference TRBV5-6 and TRBJ1-2, is DAGVTQSPTHLIKTRGQQVTLRCSPKSGHDTVSWYQQALGQGPQFIFQYYEEEERQRGNFPDRFSGHQFPNYSSELNVNALLLGDSALYLCASSRRQGFYTFGSGTRLTVV.

This chain joins TRBV6-6 and TRBJ2-3; 7 nucleotides agree with TRBD1. The length of the CDR3 is 15 residues. The V segment lost 5 bases and the J segment 4 bases; nucleotides outside the gene matches: 9. Germline CDR1 is MNHNY and CDR2 is SVGAGI (reference sequence). The DNA of the CDR3 is TGTGCCAGCAGTCCCCAGACAGGGCGCGCAGATACGCAGTATTTT. Amino acids: CASSPQTGRADTQYF.

V and J are TRBV11-2 and TRBJ2-4, with D possibly being TRBD1 (6 bases). CDR1 and CDR2 from the germline V gene are SGHAT and FQNNGV. Trimming cost V 0 bases and J 5 bases, with 11 bases left between them. There are 15 residues in the CDR3. The CDR3 DNA sequence: TGTGCCAGCAGCTTAGATAACAGGGTGGAAAACATTCAGTACTTC. It codes for CASSLDNRVENIQYF.

The gene calls are TRBV4-3 and TRBJ2-1, with TRBD2 identical over 7 bases. The V and J ends lost 4 bases and 5 bases, in that order; junction bases with no gene match: 11. Looked up from germline, CDR1 is LGHNA and CDR2 is YSLEER. CDR3 size: 16 residues. The chain's CDR3 is CASSRGGSPVNNEQFF. CDR3 coding DNA: TGCGCCAGCAGCCGCGGCGGGAGCCCCGTGAACAATGAGCAGTTCTTC.

This chain connects TRBV28 to TRBJ2-5; D may be TRBD1 (6 bases). Germline V CDR1 and CDR2: MDHEN, SYDVKM. Trimming cost V 3 bases and J 5 bases, with 13 bases left between them. This CDR3 region has 14 residues. The CDR3 is CASSFLQGSETQYF. The CDR3 bases are TGTGCCAGCAGTTTTCTACAGGGCAGTGAGACCCAGTACTTC.

The V gene is TRBV10-3, the J gene TRBJ1-3, with D possibly being TRBD1 (5 bases). This CDR3 contains 14 residues. V was shortened by 5 bases and J by 0 bases, with 8 bases between the two germline ends. Germline-derived CDR1 and CDR2 are ENHRY and SYGVKD. The CDR3 reads CAISPGYSGNTIYF. DNA of the CDR3: TGTGCCATCAGTCCAGGGTACTCTGGAAACACCATATATTTT.